The 10 T cell receptor beta chains presented below share a single source sample, sequenced in a study of T cell repertoires in cytomegalovirus infection. Using its own MiXCR run on the reads, TCRdb lists one record per CDR3 protein. The sample has 300,000 or so distinct CDR3 sequences, approximately 10% seen once; the top ten hold 2% to 3%. Input material: PBMCs. The source is a human donor in good health (CMV status not recorded). Some clones in this sample may be carry-over from other donors' samples.

This clonotype has ten or more counts. The V and J genes are TRBV14 and TRBJ2-7; 7 bases line up with TRBD2. With V trimmed by 3 bases and J by 7 bases, 9 bases remained unmatched. The CDR3 is made up of 14 amino acids. Germline loops: CDR1 SGHDN, CDR2 FVKESK. CDR3 protein: CASSQGRLAGEQYF. For the CDR3, the DNA is TGTGCCAGCAGCCAGGGGAGACTAGCTGGGGAGCAGTACTTC.

This clonotype was observed many times. This rearrangement joins TRBV20-1 to TRBJ1-5, with 9 bases identical to TRBD1. The germline gives CDR1 DFQATT, CDR2 SNEGSKA (reference sequence). Trimming removed 4 bases from V and 2 bases from J; junction bases left unmatched: 6. The CDR3 runs 15 residues. CDR3 protein: CSANRDRDGNQPQHF. In DNA, the CDR3 is TGCAGTGCTAACCGGGACAGGGACGGCAATCAGCCCCAGCATTTT.

Details on this clonotype: A much larger clonotype is one base distant, so this may be a read error. The chain uses TRBV12-3 or TRBV12-4 and TRBJ2-1; 10 bases map to TRBD2. The CDR3 is 13 amino acids. Germline trimming cut 7 bases from V and 7 bases from J; bases unmatched to any gene: 4. CDR3: CASKRGGVNEQFF. The CDR3 nucleotides read TGTGCCAGCAAGCGGGGGGGCGTGAATGAGCAGTTCTTC.

This clonotype has at least ten counts. This sequence joins TRBV7-2 and TRBJ1-6; TRBD1 is a possible D gene (6 bases). Trimming took off 3 bases at V and 7 bases at J, with 10 bases between the two ends. The CDR3 contains 14 residues. Germline V lookup: CDR1 SGHTA, CDR2 FQGNSA. The CDR3, as DNA: TGTGCCAGCAGCTTCGGACAGTTCAATTCACCCCTCCACTTT. Amino acids: CASSFGQFNSPLHF.

This clonotype showed up many times. V gene TRBV7-2 combines with J gene TRBJ2-7; 11 nucleotides agree with TRBD2. CDR3 size: 14 residues. In germline, CDR1 is SGHTA, CDR2 FQGNSA. CDR3 nucleotide sequence: TGTGCCAGCAGCCTAGCGGGGGGCCCCTACGAGCAGTACGTC. Encoded protein: CASSLAGGPYEQYV.

This clonotype came up once. A clone one base away is much larger, so this may be a read error. The chain recombines TRBV11-2 with TRBJ2-1; 10 nucleotides agree with TRBD1. This CDR3 has 16 amino acids. V trimming: 4 bases; J trimming: 1 base; junction bases outside the gene matches: 4. Germline V gene data show CDR1 as SGHAT and CDR2 as FQNNGV. This chain's CDR3 is CASSYPGQGSYNEQFF. The DNA for the CDR3 is TGTGCCAGCAGCTACCCGGGACAGGGGTCCTACAATGAGCAGTTCTTC. The whole variable domain, remainder taken from reference TRBV11-2 and TRBJ2-1, is EAGVAQSPRYKIIEKRQSVAFWCNPISGHATLYWYQQILGQGPKLLIQFQNNGVVDDSQLPKDRFSAERLKGVDSTLKIQPAKLEDSAVYLCASSYPGQGSYNEQFFGPGTRLTVL.

This clonotype was counted only a few times. This sequence joins TRBV9 and TRBJ2-6; 8 nucleotides align to TRBD1. After removal of 3 bases from V and 0 bases from J, the junction contained 8 bases not matched to a gene. The CDR3 runs to 18 residues. Germline lookup yields CDR1 SGDLS and CDR2 YYNGEE. CDR3 bases: TGTGCCAGCAGCGCCGGACAGGGCTCCCTCTCTGGGGCCAACGTCCTGACTTTC. Translated: CASSAGQGSLSGANVLTF.

Points on this clonotype: An end of the junction does not agree with germline; a read error may underlie this. The chain employs TRBV4-1 and TRBJ1-1, with 7 positions matching TRBD1. Germline-derived CDR1 and CDR2 are MGHRA and YSYEKL. The CDR3 runs 18 residues. Here the CDR3 DNA reads TGTGCCAGCAGCCAAGATGGACGTTCGACAGGGAGGAACACTGAAGCTTTCTTT. Translation: CASSQDGRSTGRNTEAFF.

This clonotype appeared many times. This chain connects TRBV27 to TRBJ2-7; TRBD2 aligns across 7 bases. CDR3 length: 14 amino acids. In germline, CDR1 is MNHEY, CDR2 SMNVEV (reference sequence). After removal of 6 bases from V and 6 bases from J, the junction contained 11 bases not matched to a gene. The CDR3 DNA reads as TGTGCCAGCAGCCCCCTCGCTTCGGGGGGCGAGCAGTACTTC. Translation: CASSPLASGGEQYF.

As for this clonotype: A much bigger clone sits one base away, suggesting this may be a read error. This chain joins TRBV29-1 and TRBJ1-5; TRBD1 matches at 7 bases. Germline V lookup: CDR1 SQVTM, CDR2 ANQGSEA. CDR3 size: 13 residues. J was trimmed by 3 bases and V by 7 bases; bases with no gene match: 6. As DNA, the CDR3 is TGCAGCGATGGGGACAGTCTCAATCAGCCCCAGCATTTT. The encoded protein is CSDGDSLNQPQHF.